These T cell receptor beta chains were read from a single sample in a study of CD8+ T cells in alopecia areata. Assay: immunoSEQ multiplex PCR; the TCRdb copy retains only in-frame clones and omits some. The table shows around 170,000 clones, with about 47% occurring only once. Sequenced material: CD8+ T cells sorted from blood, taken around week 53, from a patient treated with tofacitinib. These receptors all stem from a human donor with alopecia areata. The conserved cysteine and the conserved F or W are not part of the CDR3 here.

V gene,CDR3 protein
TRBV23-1,ASSQAGTLGPNEKLF
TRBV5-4,ASSLAGANTEAF
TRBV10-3,AISGERGYT
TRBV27,ASRLTGTNSPLH
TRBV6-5,ASSPTTGYTGELF
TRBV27,ASRPTSRPPQSYNEQF
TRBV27,ASSFGTGGNQPQH
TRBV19,ASSMRRGQSMNTEAF
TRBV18,ASSPDSGSQPQH
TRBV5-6,ASSPGQGDTGELF
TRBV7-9,ASSPWDRAVEQY
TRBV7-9,ASSLSDRGFQETQY
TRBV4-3,ASSQDRALASGANVLT
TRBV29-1,SVQGGAFTEAF
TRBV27,ASSFGSPGGSPLH
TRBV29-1,SVENSEETQY
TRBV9,ASSDDKNEQF
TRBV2,ALWRANTGELF
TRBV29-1,SVVDRGSTGELF
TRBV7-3,ASSLSGTANSPLH
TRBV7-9,ASSYQRDETQY
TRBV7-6,ASSLYQGQETQY
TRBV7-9,ASSLVGSSYEQY
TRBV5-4,ASSLSGPDTQY
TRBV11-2,ASSLGGGGTQY
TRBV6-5,ASSYSISETQY
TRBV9,ASSERSSSTDTQY
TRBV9,ASSGGHEQY
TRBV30,AWSVGTSHYEQY
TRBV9,ASSVARAETTGELF
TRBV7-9,ASSVPSSYEQY
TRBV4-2,ASSTLTSGGPYEQY
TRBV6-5,ASRRPGQPQH
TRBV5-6,ASSLGGDQPQH
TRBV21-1,ASSREGGQGKETQY
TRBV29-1,SVETGAGELF
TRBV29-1,SVDADSARYYGYT
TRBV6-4,ASSDGSSTSYNEQF
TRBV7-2,ASSLGRQGEQY
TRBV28,ASSSPGTSAAYEQY
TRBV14,ASSQVQGGREAF
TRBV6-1,ASSERGRGYGYT
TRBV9,ASSVVSGELF
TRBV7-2,ASSLGGGGTEAF
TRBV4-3,ASSPLGTGENTEAF
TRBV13,ASSARTGIHEQY
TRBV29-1,SVEGRAGTGELF
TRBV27,ASSLWDGGGEQF
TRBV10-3,AISESGGEDEQY
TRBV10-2,ASTRGGNEQF
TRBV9,ASSTGSGEAF
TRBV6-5,ASSYFVSGETQY
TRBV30,AWSAGQGASGYT
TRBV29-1,SVDETGAEQY